The source of this TCR beta chain is a study of T cell repertoires in cytomegalovirus infection. Looking at the study overall: Both a matching HLA type and CMV infection were indicated by public TCR beta signatures. Broader study findings: Of the TCR beta families, the public ones yielded a cumulative frequency that identified carriers of CMV plus the relevant HLA. In two of eight donors, the top clonotype was HLA-C-restricted CMV-specific.

For this clonotype: Its antigen is currently unknown.

TCRdb passed the reads through MiXCR, listing each CDR3 protein once. The sample contains around 210,000 distinct CDR3 sequences, roughly 6.5% of which appear only once. Trimming cost V 6 bases and J 7 bases; bases outside gene matches: 15. CDR3 length equals 16 residues. Per the germline V gene, CDR1 is MNHEY and CDR2 is SVGEGT. The source is a human donor in good health (CMV status not recorded). Some clones in this sample may be carry-over from other donors' samples. The chain links TRBV6-2 or TRBV6-3 to TRBJ2-1; 7 bases fit TRBD1. Input material: PBMCs. The CDR3 spells CASRRRDSTKGNEQFF. The DNA of the CDR3 is TGTGCCAGCAGGCGACGGGACAGCACTAAGGGGAATGAGCAGTTCTTC.